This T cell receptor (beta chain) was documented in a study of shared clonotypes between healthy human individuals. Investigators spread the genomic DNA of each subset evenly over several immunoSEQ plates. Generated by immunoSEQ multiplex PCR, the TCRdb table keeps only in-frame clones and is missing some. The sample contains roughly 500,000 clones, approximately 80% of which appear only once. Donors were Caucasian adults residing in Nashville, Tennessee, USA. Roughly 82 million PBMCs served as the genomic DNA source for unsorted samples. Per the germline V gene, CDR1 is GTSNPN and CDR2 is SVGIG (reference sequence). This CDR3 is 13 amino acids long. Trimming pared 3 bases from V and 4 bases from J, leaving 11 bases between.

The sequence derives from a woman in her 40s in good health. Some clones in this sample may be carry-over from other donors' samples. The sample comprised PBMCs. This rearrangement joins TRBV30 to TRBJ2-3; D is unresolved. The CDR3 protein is CAWSPGVSDTQYF. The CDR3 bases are TGTGCCTGGAGCCCCGGAGTATCAGATACGCAGTATTTT.